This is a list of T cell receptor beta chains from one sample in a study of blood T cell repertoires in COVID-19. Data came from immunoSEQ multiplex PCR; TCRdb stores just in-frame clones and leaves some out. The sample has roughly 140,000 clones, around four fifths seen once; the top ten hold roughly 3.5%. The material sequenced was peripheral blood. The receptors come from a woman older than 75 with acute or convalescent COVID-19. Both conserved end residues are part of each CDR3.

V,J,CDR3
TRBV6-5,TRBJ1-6,CASSTRTGGNSPLHF
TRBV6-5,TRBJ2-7,CASSYALFGGSGEQYF
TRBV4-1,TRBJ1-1,CASNNGDRQGGEAFF
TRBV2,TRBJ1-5,CASSEARGYRNQPQHF
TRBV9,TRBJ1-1,CASSVGPGDTEKAFF
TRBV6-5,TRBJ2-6,CASWDRGLWANVLTF
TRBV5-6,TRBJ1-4,CASSVTGGVKLFF
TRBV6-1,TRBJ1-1,CASSELGTGETEAFF
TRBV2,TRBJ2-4,CASSDLDLLAKNIQYF
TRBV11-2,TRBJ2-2,CASRRAAGTSGSGELFF
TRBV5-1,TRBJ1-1,CASSFTQGARDTEAFF
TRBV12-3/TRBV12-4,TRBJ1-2,CASSWGQNYGYTF
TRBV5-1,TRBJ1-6,CASSLVSGVDNSPLHF
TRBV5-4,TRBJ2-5,CASSLFSSGYQETQYF
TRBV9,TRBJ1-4,CASSVGTGVDEKLFF
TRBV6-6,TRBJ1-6,CASSYSGASPLHF
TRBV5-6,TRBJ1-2,CASSLGRTELYGYTF
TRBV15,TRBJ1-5,CATSREDTGEPQHF
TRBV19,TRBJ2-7,CASSIVADSLVEQYF
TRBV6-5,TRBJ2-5,CASSFRRIQETQYF
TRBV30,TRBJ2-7,CAWSSGTGFNEQYF
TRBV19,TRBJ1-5,CASSMDWNSNQPQHF
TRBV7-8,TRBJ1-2,CASSLAGVYGYTF
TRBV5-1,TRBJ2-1,CASSLREYNNEQFF
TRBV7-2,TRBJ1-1,CASSLDRGRAEAFF
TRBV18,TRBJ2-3,CASSPPGESTDTQYF
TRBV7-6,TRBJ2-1,CASSFSGGITYNEQFF
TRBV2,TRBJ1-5,CASSVEGGNQPQHF
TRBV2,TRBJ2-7,CASSGIAGAYEQYF
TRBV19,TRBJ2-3,CASTRLAGGLGTDTQYF
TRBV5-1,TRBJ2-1,CASRAIAGLEQFF
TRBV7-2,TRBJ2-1,CASSLRGTSGSREQFF
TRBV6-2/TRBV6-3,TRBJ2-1,CASSNRGGGEQFF
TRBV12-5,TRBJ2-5,CASGSVSGTQYF
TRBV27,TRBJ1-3,CASSPGQVWGGGNTIYF
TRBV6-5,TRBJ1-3,CASSTGAFEGNTIYF
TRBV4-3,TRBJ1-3,CASSPLRAIGGNTIYF
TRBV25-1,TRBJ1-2,CASSPSTDFYGYTF
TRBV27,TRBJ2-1,CASTLWGGVSSGNEQFF
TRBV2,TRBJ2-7,CASSGHAGPYEQYF
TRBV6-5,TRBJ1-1,CASVIPNTEAFF
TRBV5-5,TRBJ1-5,CASSLDLNQPQHF